These 14 T cell receptor beta chains came from one sample sequenced in a study of regulatory T cells in long-lasting Graves disease. Time point given: newly diagnosed GD, antithyroid drugs for less than 3 months. PBMC RNA was the source of the TCR library. Assembly of TCR beta libraries relied on iRepertoire HTBI primers together with Arm-PCR of CDR3 regions. TCRdb itself ran the multiplex PCR reads through MiXCR, one entry per CDR3 protein. The profile shows approximately 470,000 distinct CDR3 sequences, about 16% of them singletons. The data also belong to a second study, concerning T cells in Graves' hyperthyroidism and ophthalmopathy.

The starting material was peripheral blood mononuclear cells (PBMCs), obtained at new diagnosis, from a patient treated with antithyroid drugs. Receptors originate from a man aged 40-50 years with Graves disease.

This clonotype has only a few counts. The V gene is TRBV19, the J gene TRBJ2-3; 9 nucleotides match TRBD1. The germline V gene has CDR1 LNHDA and CDR2 SQIVND (reference sequence). J lost 2 bases, V lost 8 bases, and 2 bases had no gene match. The CDR3 is made up of 13 amino acids. The CDR3 is CASRDRATDTQYF. CDR3 in DNA: TGTGCCAGTCGGGACAGGGCCACAGATACGCAGTATTTT.

This chain uses TRBV24-1 with TRBJ2-3; D may correspond to TRBD1 or TRBD2 (5 bases each). Germline-derived CDR1 and CDR2 are KGHDR and SFDVKD. V shed 4 bases and J shed 4 bases, with 14 bases lying between them. This CDR3 contains 15 residues. This CDR3 is CATSDRGMVADTQYF. Here the CDR3 DNA reads TGTGCCACCAGTGACCGGGGCATGGTGGCAGATACGCAGTATTTT.

In its sample, this clonotype was seen once. V usage is TRBV13 and J usage is TRBJ2-7, with TRBD2 matching 13 bases. The germline gives CDR1 PRHDT, CDR2 FYEKMQ (reference sequence). This CDR3 comprises 16 residues. The V and J ends lost 1 base and 5 bases, in that order; junction bases with no gene match: 5. The CDR3 sequence is CASSLAGLAGVHEQYF. In DNA, the CDR3 is TGTGCCAGCAGCTTAGCTGGACTAGCGGGAGTCCACGAGCAGTACTTC.

The chain employs TRBV5-1 and TRBJ2-1, with 9 bases aligning to TRBD1. Germline-derived CDR1 and CDR2 are SGHRS and YFSETQ. V gave up 4 bases and J gave up 4 bases; unmatched junction bases: 6. This CDR3 contains 15 residues. The CDR3 DNA is TGCGCCAGCAGCCCAGAAGGGACAGGGTACAATGAGCAGTTCTTC. Residues: CASSPEGTGYNEQFF.

The sample holds many counts of this clonotype. The chain is built from TRBV12-3 or TRBV12-4 and TRBJ2-1, with 15 bases that match TRBD2. This CDR3 region has 18 residues. The V segment lost 6 bases and the J segment 4 bases; nucleotides outside the gene matches: 10. The CDR3, as DNA: TGTGCCAGCAGCTTGGGACTAGCGGGAGGCCCCTTGTACAATGAGCAGTTCTTC. This codes for CASSLGLAGGPLYNEQFF.

In regard to this clonotype: This may arise from a read error, as a much more abundant clone is one base away. The chain uses TRBV20-1 and TRBJ2-7, with 7 positions matching TRBD2. The CDR3 runs to 12 residues. The germline V gene encodes CDR1 DFQATT and CDR2 SNEGSKA (reference sequence). V was pared by 7 bases and J by 7 bases, with 10 bases of the junction left unmatched. In DNA form, the CDR3 reads TGCAGTGTCCACGGGAGGTCAAGGGAGCAGTACTTC. This gives the protein CSVHGRSREQYF.

Remarks on this clonotype: This may stem from a read error, because a much larger clone lies one nucleotide away. The J gene is TRBJ2-1, the V gene TRBV29-1; D possibly corresponds to TRBD2 (6 bases). CDR1 and CDR2 from the germline V gene are SQVTM and ANQGSEA. The CDR3 has 13 amino acids. CDR3 region: CRVDTSWYNEQFF. The CDR3 DNA is TGCCGCGTTGATACTAGCTGGTACAATGAGCAGTTCTTC.

This clonotype has just a few counts. J is TRBJ2-5 and V is TRBV28, with D unresolved. This CDR3 comprises 13 residues. Germline CDR1 MDHEN, CDR2 SYDVKM. Trimming cost V 6 bases and J 2 bases, with 10 bases left between them. The DNA for the CDR3 is TGTGCCAGCAGCCGTGAAGGGCAAGAGACCCAGTACTTC. It codes for CASSREGQETQYF.

This clonotype showed up many times. The chain combines TRBV11-3 with TRBJ2-1, with a tentative D call TRBD2 (6 bases). The CDR3 is made up of 14 amino acids. In germline, CDR1 is SGHNT, CDR2 YENEEA. V lost 6 bases, J lost 5 bases, and 14 bases lay in between. CDR3 sequence reads: CASSPPTGDNEQFF. The DNA for the CDR3 is TGTGCCAGCAGTCCCCCTACGGGAGACAATGAGCAGTTCTTC.

This chain uses TRBV6-1 with TRBJ2-4; 8 bases fit TRBD2. V lost 6 bases and J lost 5; bases outside the gene matches: 9. This CDR3 spans 15 amino acids. Germline V gene lookup returns CDR1 MNHNS and CDR2 SASEGT. Here the CDR3 DNA reads TGTGCCAGCAGCAGGACGGGAGGGCCTGAAAACATTCAGTACTTC. Its protein is CASSRTGGPENIQYF.

This clonotype was observed a handful of times. A read error is possible here, since a much larger clone lies one base away. The chain is built from TRBV20-1 and TRBJ2-5; 11 positions match TRBD2. Trimming took 4 bases from V and 11 from J; bases not matched to a gene: 15. The CDR3 has 15 residues. Looked up from germline, CDR1 is DFQATT and CDR2 is SNEGSKA (reference sequence). The CDR3 DNA reads as TGCAGTGCTACACAGTTAGCGGGAGGGTGGAATGAGCAGTACTTC. This encodes CSATQLAGGWNEQYF.

On this clonotype itself: A much larger clone differs by one base, so this may be a read error. This chain uses TRBV5-1 with TRBJ2-3; D remains ambiguous. The CDR3 consists of 13 residues. Germline loops: CDR1 SGHRS, CDR2 YFSETQ. The CDR3 loop reads CASSLTRTDTQYF. The CDR3, as DNA: TGTGCCAGCAGCCTGACCCGCACAGATACGCAGTATTTT. Drawing the rest from reference TRBV5-1 and TRBJ2-3, the complete variable domain is KAGVTQTPRYLIKTRGQQVTLSCSPISGHRSVSWYQQTPGQGLQFLFEYFSETQRNKGNFPGRFSGRQFSNSRSEMNVSTLELGDSALYLCASSLTRTDTQYFGPGTRLTVL.

Of note for this clonotype: A single base separates this from a much larger clone, so it may be a read error. The chain uses TRBV6-2 or TRBV6-3 and TRBJ2-4; 13 bases match TRBD2. From germline, CDR1 is MNHEY and CDR2 SVGEGT. This CDR3 has 19 residues. Here the CDR3 DNA reads TGTGTCAGCAGTGAACGGGGACTAGCGGGGAACCTAGCCAAAAACATTCAGTACTTC. This codes for CVSSERGLAGNLAKNIQYF.

This clonotype was detected a few times. The chain employs TRBV9 and TRBJ2-1, with TRBD2 identical over 10 bases. The CDR3 is 15 amino acids. J was trimmed by 6 bases and V by 4 bases; bases with no gene match: 7. Germline loops: CDR1 SGDLS, CDR2 YYNGEE. The CDR3 region has the DNA TGTGCCAGCAGCCCTAGCGGGAGAAGTGGCAATGAGCAGTTCTTC. Translating it yields CASSPSGRSGNEQFF.